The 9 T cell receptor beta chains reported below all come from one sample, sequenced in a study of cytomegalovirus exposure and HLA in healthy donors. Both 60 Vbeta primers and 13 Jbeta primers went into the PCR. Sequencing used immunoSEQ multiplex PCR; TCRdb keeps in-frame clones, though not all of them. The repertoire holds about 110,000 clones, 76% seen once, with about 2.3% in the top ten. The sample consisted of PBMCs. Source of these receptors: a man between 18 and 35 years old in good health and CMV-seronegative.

The CDR3 spells CASSQGLRAGSNGLRQQYF. The CDR3 nucleotides are TGTGCCAGCAGCCAAGGATTACGGGCAGGCTCTAACGGACTACGACAGCAGTACTTC. The rearrangement joins TRBV14 to TRBJ2-7; tentatively, D is TRBD2 (6 bases). Germline assignment: CDR1 SGHDN and CDR2 FVKESK. The ends were cut back, 1 base at V and 8 bases at J, with 30 bases in the middle. The CDR3 is made up of 19 amino acids.

This CDR3 reads CASSLAGLKGYTF. The CDR3 DNA sequence: TGTGCCAGCAGCTTAGCAGGACTAAAGGGCTACACCTTC. The genes are TRBV7-9 and TRBJ1-2; D uncertain. V lost 0 bases and J lost 8, with 10 bases in between. The CDR3 loop spans 13 amino acids. Germline lookup yields CDR1 SEHNR and CDR2 FQNEAQ (reference sequence).

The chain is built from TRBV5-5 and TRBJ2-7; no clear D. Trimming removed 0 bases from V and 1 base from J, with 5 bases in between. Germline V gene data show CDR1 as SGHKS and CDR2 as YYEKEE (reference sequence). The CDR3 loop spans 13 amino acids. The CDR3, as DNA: TGTGCCAGCAGCTTGGTTAGATCCTACGAGCAGTACTTC. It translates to CASSLVRSYEQYF.

The CDR3: CASSQKAGTGANVLTF. CDR3 coding DNA: TGCGCCAGCAGCCAAAAGGCAGGGACTGGGGCCAACGTCCTGACTTTC. This chain connects TRBV4-3 to TRBJ2-6; maybe TRBD1 (5 bases). Germline CDR1 is LGHNA and CDR2 is YSLEER. The length of the CDR3 is 16 residues. The V gene lost 2 bases and the J gene lost 2 bases, with 10 bases spanning the gap.

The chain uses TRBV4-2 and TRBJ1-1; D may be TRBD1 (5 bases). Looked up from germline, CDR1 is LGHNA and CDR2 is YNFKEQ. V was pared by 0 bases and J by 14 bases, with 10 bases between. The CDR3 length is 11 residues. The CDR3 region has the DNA TGTGCCAGCAGCCAAGACAGGGCTCTCTTCTTT. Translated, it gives CASSQDRALFF.

CDR3 sequence (DNA): TGTGCCAGCAGCTTGAGCGGGGGAAACACCATATATTTT. This gives the protein CASSLSGGNTIYF. V is TRBV5-4 and J is TRBJ1-3; D unclear. The CDR3 loop spans 13 amino acids. V lost 1 base and J lost 4, with 6 bases in between. Germline V gene sequence: CDR1 SGHNT, CDR2 YYREEE (reference sequence).

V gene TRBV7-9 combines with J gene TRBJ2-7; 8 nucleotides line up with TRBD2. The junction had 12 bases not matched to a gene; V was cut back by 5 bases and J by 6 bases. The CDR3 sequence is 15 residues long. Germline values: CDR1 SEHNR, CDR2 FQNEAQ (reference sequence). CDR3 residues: CASSPPLLAGSEQYF. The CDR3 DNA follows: TGTGCCAGCAGCCCCCCCCTCCTAGCGGGTAGCGAGCAGTACTTC.

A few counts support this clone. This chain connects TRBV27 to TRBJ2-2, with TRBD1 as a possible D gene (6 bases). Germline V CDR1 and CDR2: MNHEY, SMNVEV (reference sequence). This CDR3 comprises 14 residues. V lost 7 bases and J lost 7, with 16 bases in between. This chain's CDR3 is CASKLDSTLGELFF. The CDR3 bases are TGTGCCAGCAAGCTGGACAGTACACTCGGGGAGCTGTTTTTT.

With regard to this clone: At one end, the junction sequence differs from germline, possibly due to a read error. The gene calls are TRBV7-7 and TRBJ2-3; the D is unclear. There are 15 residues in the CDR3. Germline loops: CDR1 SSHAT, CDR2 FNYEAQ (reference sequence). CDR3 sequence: CASSLGLASTDTQYF. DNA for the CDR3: TGTGCTAGCAGCTTAGGATTGGCTAGCACAGATACGCAGTATTTT.